This T cell receptor (beta chain) was observed in a study of T cells in tumors after PD-1 blockade. The wider study: Treatment was either pembrolizumab 200 mg every 3 weeks or cemiplimab 350 mg every 2 weeks. Peripheral blood samples averaged roughly 40,000 unique clonotypes and roughly 110,000 templates. During anti-PD-1 treatment, some patients continued daily vismodegib 150 mg. Study-wide results and limits: Blood contained about 40% of the tumor's TCR clonotypes.

The V gene end was trimmed by 4 bases and the J gene end by 0 bases; junction bases not matched to a gene: 8. This CDR3 comprises 16 residues. Germline V lookup: CDR1 LGHDT, CDR2 YNNKEL (reference sequence). Measured with immunoSEQ multiplex PCR; TCRdb has only the in-frame clones, and not every one. The sample includes 45,000 to 60,000 clones, about four fifths of them seen just once. On this clone itself: Its target is unknown.

This receptor was taken from a human donor with basal cell carcinoma. This chain uses TRBV3-1 (or the pseudogene TRBV3-2) with TRBJ2-5; 7 positions match TRBD2. Material: PBMCs, obtained before anti-PD-1 treatment. The CDR3 DNA reads TGTGCCAGCAGCCGAACCCTGACTAGCAACCAAGAGACCCAGTACTTC. Encoded protein: CASSRTLTSNQETQYF.